This passage covers 6 T cell receptor beta chains from one sample sequenced in a study of T cell responses to AZD1222 COVID-19 vaccine. Using immunoSEQ multiplex PCR, the repertoire was profiled, and TCRdb retains in-frame clones only, with some absent. The sample lists 140,000 to 150,000 clones, under 95% occurring once. This sample comprised peripheral blood, obtained on day 0 of AZD1222 vaccination. These receptors were collected from an adult in good health.

V gene TRBV9 combines with J gene TRBJ1-2; no definite D call. Germline CDR1 is SGDLS and CDR2 is YYNGEE. The germline V and J ends were trimmed by 3 bases and 2 bases, with 8 bases remaining between them. The CDR3 is 13 amino acids. The CDR3 spells CASSEGENYGYTF. DNA for the CDR3: TGTGCCAGCAGCGAAGGAGAGAACTATGGCTACACCTTC.

V gene TRBV6-4 combines with J gene TRBJ1-4; TRBD1 might be the D (5 bases). Trimming shortened V by 3 bases and J by 4 bases, and 12 bases separated the two germline ends. This CDR3 is 15 amino acids long. CDR1 is MRHNA and CDR2 is SNTAGT in the germline V gene. The CDR3 is CASSEETGGNEKLFF. DNA for the CDR3: TGTGCCAGCAGTGAAGAGACGGGGGGTAATGAAAAACTGTTTTTT.

Only a few counts were recorded for this clone. V gene TRBV7-9 combines with J gene TRBJ2-1; weak D call: TRBD1 (6 bases). CDR1 is SEHNR and CDR2 is FQNEAQ in the germline V gene (reference sequence). The CDR3 runs 14 residues. The V end was cut by 8 bases, the J end by 4 bases, with 15 bases between. CDR3 in DNA: TGTGCCAGCCTCCGGGACATACCATACAATGAGCAGTTCTTC. Translating gives CASLRDIPYNEQFF.

The rearrangement joins TRBV28 to TRBJ2-2, with D perhaps TRBD2 (6 bases). This CDR3 spans 14 amino acids. Between the trimmed V and J ends, which lost 6 bases and 5 bases, there was a span of 13 bases. The germline CDR1 and CDR2 sequences are MDHEN and SYDVKM. CDR3: CASRGGGRTGELFF. The CDR3 nucleotides read TGTGCCAGCAGGGGAGGAGGAAGGACCGGGGAGCTGTTTTTT. The complete variable domain, with remaining parts taken from reference TRBV28 and TRBJ2-2, reads DVKVTQSSRYLVKRTGEKVFLECVQDMDHENMFWYRQDPGLGLRLIYFSYDVKMKEKGDIPEGYSVSREKKERFSLILESASTNQTSMYLCASRGGGRTGELFFGEGSRLTVL.

This chain uses TRBV29-1 with TRBJ2-7, with 10 nucleotides matching TRBD1. The V segment lost 1 base and the J segment 3 bases; nucleotides outside the gene matches: 0. Germline CDR1 and CDR2: SQVTM and ANQGSEA. The CDR3 runs 13 residues. The CDR3 DNA reads as TGCAGCGTTGAAGGGACAGGGGGCTACGAGCAGTACTTC. It translates to CSVEGTGGYEQYF.

The rearrangement uses TRBV19 and TRBJ1-1, with D unclear. Germline V gene sequence: CDR1 LNHDA, CDR2 SQIVND (reference sequence). CDR3 length equals 13 residues. Trimming took 3 bases from V and 4 from J, leaving 9 bases between them. CDR3 in amino acids: CASSIRASTEAFF. The CDR3 region has the DNA TGTGCCAGTAGTATTCGGGCGAGCACTGAAGCTTTCTTT.